This paragraph covers one T cell receptor (beta chain) sequence. From germline, CDR1 is WNHNN and CDR2 SYGVQD (reference sequence). The CDR3 length is 13 residues. In the source study's methods: Cell counts per sample came from amplifying reference gene primers. TCRdb's table, derived via immunoSEQ multiplex PCR, lists solely in-frame clones and lacks some. D and trimming come from the DNA, and the V and J calls and clone size come from that table. The sample lists around 70,000 clones; 80% to 90% were seen once. This specimen belongs to a study of blood T cell repertoires in COVID-19. Study-wide background: Researchers got acute and convalescent COVID-19 samples from the United States, Italy and Spain. The analysed material was cDNA or gDNA that came from T cells, B-cell-depleted T cells, or PBMCs.

The rearrangement joins TRBV10-1 to TRBJ2-3; the match to TRBD2 covers 8 bases. The sequence came from a woman at least 80 years old with active or convalescent COVID-19. Source material: peripheral blood. CDR3 loop: CASGAVAGDTQYF. As DNA, the CDR3 is TGCGCAAGCGGGGCCGTAGCGGGGGATACGCAGTATTTT.